This TCR beta chain is drawn from a study of cytomegalovirus exposure and HLA in healthy donors. The wider study: There were some 120 million unique TCR beta sequences, drawn from approximately 180 million T cells, in an earlier analysis. Unique TCRs from HLA-typed donors, 70 million to 100 million of them, were held in an early data release. Notes on the study in general: The listing of some 170 TCR beta chains classed them as cytomegalovirus-associated. Evidence from a later analysis indicated that most CMV-associated TCR beta chains looked HLA-restricted.

Concerning this clone itself: The antigen is unknown.

The CDR3 is 15 amino acids. V shed 4 bases and J shed 0 bases, with 13 bases lying between them. 60 Vbeta and 13 Jbeta primers were used in PCR. TCRdb keeps only in-frame clones here, not all; method: immunoSEQ multiplex PCR. The sample shows over 200,000 clones, 77% of them seen only once. This receptor was identified in a woman aged 55-75 years in good health and CMV-seropositive. The sequencing input was PBMCs. This chain joins TRBV5-3 and TRBJ1-1, with TRBD1 as a possible D gene (6 bases). TRBV5-3 is recorded as an ORF, its role being uncertain. CDR3 amino acids: CARSGDKKLNTEAFF. DNA for the CDR3: TGTGCCAGAAGCGGGGACAAAAAATTGAACACTGAAGCTTTCTTT.